The next 30 T cell receptor beta chains were all read from a single sample in a study of cytomegalovirus exposure and HLA in healthy donors. Primers: 60 Vbeta forward and 13 Jbeta reverse. Sequencing was performed with immunoSEQ multiplex PCR; in TCRdb, only in-frame clones are kept and a portion is missing. The data contain some 93,000 clones, roughly 60% of them singletons. The sequenced material came from PBMCs. Source of these receptors: a boy aged 10-17 years in good health and CMV-seropositive.

The chain carries TRBV9 and TRBJ1-3; 8 positions match TRBD1. CDR3 length: 14 amino acids. V shed 2 bases, J shed 2 bases, and the junction held 0 bases outside the gene matches. Germline V gives CDR1 SGDLS, CDR2 YYNGEE. This CDR3 is CASSVTGAGNTIYF. The CDR3 DNA follows: TGTGCCAGCAGCGTGACAGGGGCTGGAAACACCATATATTTT.

J is TRBJ2-3 and V is TRBV9; TRBD2 agrees at 10 bases. With 0 bases clipped from V and 4 bases from J, the junction kept 2 bases outside the gene matches. CDR1 is SGDLS, CDR2 YYNGEE, per germline. The CDR3 is made up of 15 amino acids. CDR3 DNA: TGTGCCAGCAGCGTAGCAAGCGGGAGGGCAGATACGCAGTATTTT. Its protein is CASSVASGRADTQYF.

The table lists this clone with a few counts. This chain joins TRBV29-1 and TRBJ1-1, with D perhaps TRBD1 (5 bases). The V and J ends lost 7 bases and 5 bases respectively, with 14 bases between them. Germline loops: CDR1 SQVTM, CDR2 ANQGSEA. This CDR3 spans 12 amino acids. CDR3: CSGGGKGTEAFF. The CDR3 DNA follows: TGCAGCGGGGGGGGAAAAGGGACTGAAGCTTTCTTT.

The genes are TRBV28 and TRBJ1-2; the match to TRBD1 covers 7 bases. Germline lookup yields CDR1 MDHEN and CDR2 SYDVKM. The J segment lost 1 base and the V segment lost 6 bases, leaving 8 bases of the junction unmatched. The CDR3 is 15 amino acids. The CDR3 reads CASRSTGAGNYGYTF. The CDR3, as DNA: TGTGCCAGCAGATCTACAGGGGCGGGTAACTATGGCTACACCTTC.

This clone was detected only a few times. The chain links TRBV6-5 to TRBJ1-1; 8 nucleotides match TRBD1. CDR1 and CDR2 (germline): MNHEY, SVGAGI. CDR3 length: 15 amino acids. Losses at the gene ends were 5 bases for V and 7 bases for J; bases not matched to a gene: 12. This chain's CDR3 is CASSHRDRFGSEAFF. DNA for the CDR3: TGTGCCAGCAGTCACCGGGACAGGTTTGGTAGTGAAGCTTTCTTT.

The chain has TRBV4-1 and TRBJ2-7; D remains ambiguous. CDR3 length: 15 residues. Germline-derived CDR1 and CDR2 are MGHRA and YSYEKL. Trimming took off 0 bases at V and 2 bases at J, with 11 bases between the two ends. CDR3 sequence reads: CASSQDINIAYEQYF. DNA for the CDR3: TGCGCCAGCAGCCAAGATATTAACATTGCCTACGAGCAGTACTTC.

This rearrangement joins TRBV19 to TRBJ1-2, with D maybe TRBD1 (6 bases). This CDR3 contains 13 residues. Trimming removed 7 bases at V and 8 bases at J, with 17 bases between. The germline V gene encodes CDR1 LNHDA and CDR2 SQIVND (reference sequence). The CDR3 is CASTQSGARGYTF. DNA for the CDR3: TGTGCCAGTACCCAATCAGGGGCGAGGGGCTACACCTTC.

The chain uses TRBV6-5 and TRBJ2-1; TRBD1 matches at 7 bases. The CDR3 runs to 13 residues. Unmatched junction bases numbered 6, after V lost 8 bases and J lost 5 bases. The germline V gene encodes CDR1 MNHEY and CDR2 SVGAGI. CDR3 protein: CASARTGHNEQFF. The CDR3, as DNA: TGTGCCAGCGCTAGGACAGGCCACAATGAGCAGTTCTTC.

The chain joins TRBV5-4 to TRBJ1-2; perhaps TRBD1 as D (6 bases). The V end was cut by 6 bases, the J end by 0 bases, with 12 bases between. This CDR3 comprises 14 residues. CDR1 and CDR2 (germline): SGHNT, YYREEE (reference sequence). The CDR3 protein is CASTKDRSNYGYTF. CDR3 bases: TGTGCCAGCACCAAGGACAGATCTAACTATGGCTACACCTTC.

The chain recombines TRBV27 with TRBJ2-7; 9 nucleotides match TRBD2. The germline CDR1 and CDR2 sequences are MNHEY and SMNVEV (reference sequence). The CDR3 length is 13 residues. V shed 5 bases and J 4 bases; nucleotides not matched to a gene: 3. The CDR3 DNA reads as TGTGCCAGCAGTCGCGGGAGGGCTTACGAGCAGTACTTC. Translation: CASSRGRAYEQYF.

This clone was counted between two and nine times. The chain uses TRBV27 and TRBJ1-5; D gene ambiguous. The CDR3 spans 16 residues. The germline V and J ends were trimmed by 2 bases and 0 bases, with 11 bases remaining between them. Germline V gene sequence: CDR1 MNHEY, CDR2 SMNVEV (reference sequence). CDR3 region: CASSLGNQNSNQPQHF. CDR3 sequence (DNA): TGTGCCAGCAGTTTAGGTAATCAGAATAGCAATCAGCCCCAGCATTTT.

The chain has TRBV2 and TRBJ1-4; D unresolved. Per germline, CDR1 SNHLY and CDR2 FYNNEI. The CDR3 totals 20 residues. Trimming stripped 3 bases from V and 0 bases from J, with 23 bases between. The DNA for the CDR3 is TGTGCCAGCAGTGAGTCTCCGAGTGCGGTCCCAGTTGCAACTAATGAAAAACTGTTTTTT. Its translation: CASSESPSAVPVATNEKLFF. The whole variable domain, filled in from reference TRBV2 and TRBJ1-4, reads EPEVTQTPSHQVTQMGQEVILRCVPISNHLYFYWYRQILGQKVEFLVSFYNNEISEKSEIFDDQFSVERPDGSNFTLKIRSTKLEDSAMYFCASSESPSAVPVATNEKLFFGSGTQLSVL.

This clone has a handful of counts. The CDR3 nucleotides read TGTGCCAGCAGCGTAGGGACAGCCCTCACCTACGAGCAGTACTTC. As protein: CASSVGTALTYEQYF. This chain uses TRBV9 with TRBJ2-7; maybe TRBD1 (6 bases). Germline CDR1 and CDR2: SGDLS and YYNGEE. Trimming stripped 0 bases from V and 2 bases from J, with 12 bases between. This CDR3 region has 15 residues. The full variable domain, in which reference TRBV9 and TRBJ2-7 provide the parts outside the CDR3, is DSGVTQTPKHLITATGQRVTLRCSPRSGDLSVYWYQQSLDQGLQFLIQYYNGEERAKGNILERFSAQQFPDLHSELNLSSLELGDSALYFCASSVGTALTYEQYFGPGTRLTVT.

The chain combines TRBV7-9 with TRBJ2-7; the match to TRBD2 covers 8 bases. This CDR3 spans 14 amino acids. Germline CDR1 SEHNR, CDR2 FQNEAQ (reference sequence). V shed 8 bases and J 3 bases; nucleotides not matched to a gene: 9. The CDR3 sequence is CASGTSGSYYEQYF. The DNA of the CDR3 is TGTGCCAGCGGCACTAGCGGTTCGTACTACGAGCAGTACTTC. The variable domain in full, completed from reference TRBV7-9 and TRBJ2-7, reads DTGVSQNPRHKITKRGQNVTFRCDPISEHNRLYWYRQTLGQGPEFLTYFQNEAQLEKSRLLSDRFSAERPKGSFSTLEIQRTEQGDSAMYLCASGTSGSYYEQYFGPGTRLTVT.

The V gene is TRBV7-8, the J gene TRBJ2-7, with a tentative D call TRBD2 (5 bases). Trimming took 1 base from V and 4 from J, leaving 14 bases between them. The CDR3 is 15 residues long. The germline gives CDR1 SGHVS, CDR2 FQNEAQ. CDR3 sequence (DNA): TGTGCCAGCAGCTTAGTTACTAGTCGTACTTACGAGCAGTACTTC. This codes for CASSLVTSRTYEQYF.

V gene TRBV6-1 combines with J gene TRBJ2-2; TRBD1 might be the D (7 bases). The germline V gene encodes CDR1 MNHNS and CDR2 SASEGT. The germline V and J ends were trimmed by 4 bases and 8 bases, with 14 bases remaining between them. The CDR3 has 14 residues. DNA of the CDR3: TGTGCCAGCAGTGGATCCAGGGGGGTGGGGGAGCTGTTTTTT. Its protein is CASSGSRGVGELFF.

The chain couples TRBV6-5 to TRBJ2-2, with 10 bases identical to TRBD1. Per germline, CDR1 MNHEY and CDR2 SVGAGI. The junction had 6 bases not matched to a gene; V was cut back by 4 bases and J by 7 bases. CDR3 length: 15 amino acids. This CDR3 reads CASSSRQGADGELFF. The CDR3, as DNA: TGTGCCAGCAGTTCCCGACAGGGGGCGGACGGGGAGCTGTTTTTT.

The chain has TRBV2 and TRBJ1-1; no clear D. The CDR3 length is 13 residues. Germline loops: CDR1 SNHLY, CDR2 FYNNEI. V lost 1 base and J lost 0, with 3 bases in between. CDR3 sequence reads: CASSEDMNTEAFF. Here the CDR3 DNA reads TGTGCCAGCAGTGAAGACATGAACACTGAAGCTTTCTTT. The whole variable domain, filled in from reference TRBV2 and TRBJ1-1, reads EPEVTQTPSHQVTQMGQEVILRCVPISNHLYFYWYRQILGQKVEFLVSFYNNEISEKSEIFDDQFSVERPDGSNFTLKIRSTKLEDSAMYFCASSEDMNTEAFFGQGTRLTVV.

The V call is TRBV25-1, the J call TRBJ2-7; 7 nucleotides line up with TRBD2. The germline CDR1 and CDR2 sequences are MGHDK and SYGVNS. Losses at the gene ends were 4 bases for V and 0 bases for J; bases not matched to a gene: 12. The CDR3 runs 17 residues. CDR3 coding DNA: TGTGCCAGCAGTGCAGCCTGGGGAGCGGGGTCCTCCTACGAGCAGTACTTC. Translated: CASSAAWGAGSSYEQYF.

The table lists this clone with a few counts. One end of the junction does not line up with germline, which may come from a read error. V usage is TRBV11-2 and J usage is TRBJ2-1, with a weak D call TRBD1 (6 bases). The germline CDR1 and CDR2 sequences are SGHAT and FQNNGV. The CDR3 covers 11 residues. The chain's CDR3 is CASSLMGEGVF. The CDR3, as DNA: TGTGCCAGCAGCCTGATGGGAGAGGGGGTCTTC.

The rearrangement uses TRBV28 and TRBJ1-5; the D gene is possibly TRBD1 (6 bases). The germline CDR1 and CDR2 sequences are MDHEN and SYDVKM. Deletions cut 3 bases from V and 0 bases from J, with 15 bases between. This CDR3 is 17 amino acids long. This CDR3 is CASSFRGDTYSNQPQHF. The CDR3 bases are TGTGCCAGCAGTTTCCGAGGGGACACTTATAGCAATCAGCCCCAGCATTTT. Complete variable domain (other parts from reference TRBV28 and TRBJ1-5): DVKVTQSSRYLVKRTGEKVFLECVQDMDHENMFWYRQDPGLGLRLIYFSYDVKMKEKGDIPEGYSVSREKKERFSLILESASTNQTSMYLCASSFRGDTYSNQPQHFGDGTRLSIL.

The CDR3, as DNA: TGCGCCAGCAGCTTCATCCCAACAGATACGCAGTATTTT. Amino acids: CASSFIPTDTQYF. The chain carries TRBV5-1 and TRBJ2-3; D remains ambiguous. V gave up 2 bases and J gave up 3 bases, with 7 bases separating them. The CDR3 spans 13 residues. Germline CDR1 is SGHRS and CDR2 is YFSETQ.

The chain employs TRBV21-1 and TRBJ1-6. TRBV21-1 is labeled a pseudogene. The CDR3 loop spans 13 amino acids. CDR3 coding DNA: TGTGCCAGCAGCGGACGGCGGGGTTCACCCCTCCACTTT. As protein: CASSGRRGSPLHF.

This clone occurred once. V gene TRBV9 combines with J gene TRBJ2-3; D may be TRBD1 (5 bases). The length of the CDR3 is 15 residues. The V and J ends lost 0 bases and 2 bases respectively, with 10 bases between them. Germline loops: CDR1 SGDLS, CDR2 YYNGEE. Written as DNA, the CDR3 is TGTGCCAGCAGCGTAGAGGGGCGGAACACAGATACGCAGTATTTT. This gives the protein CASSVEGRNTDTQYF. Variable domain in full (rest from reference TRBV9 and TRBJ2-3): DSGVTQTPKHLITATGQRVTLRCSPRSGDLSVYWYQQSLDQGLQFLIQYYNGEERAKGNILERFSAQQFPDLHSELNLSSLELGDSALYFCASSVEGRNTDTQYFGPGTRLTVL.

The chain carries TRBV7-8 and TRBJ2-3; a weak D match, TRBD1 (5 bases). Per the germline V gene, CDR1 is SGHVS and CDR2 is FQNEAQ. CDR3 length: 15 amino acids. V lost 5 bases, J lost 4 bases, and 16 bases lay in between. The CDR3 DNA is TGTGCCAGCAGCATAGTGTCTGGGGCGGCAGATACGCAGTATTTT. As protein: CASSIVSGAADTQYF.

CDR3 coding DNA: TGCGCCAGCAGCTTGGCTTTTCAGGGGGAGTTGATGAACACTGAAGCTTTCTTT. Its protein is CASSLAFQGELMNTEAFF. The rearrangement links TRBV5-1 to TRBJ1-1; 7 nucleotides line up with TRBD1. CDR1 and CDR2 (germline): SGHRS, YFSETQ. This CDR3 has 18 residues. After removal of 0 bases from V and 0 bases from J, the junction contained 11 bases not matched to a gene. The whole variable domain, remainder taken from reference TRBV5-1 and TRBJ1-1, is KAGVTQTPRYLIKTRGQQVTLSCSPISGHRSVSWYQQTPGQGLQFLFEYFSETQRNKGNFPGRFSGRQFSNSRSEMNVSTLELGDSALYLCASSLAFQGELMNTEAFFGQGTRLTVV.

V usage is TRBV18 and J usage is TRBJ1-2, with 9 bases lining up with TRBD1. V lost 4 bases and J lost 2; bases outside the gene matches: 8. The V gene's germline CDR1 is KGHSH and CDR2 LQKENI. The CDR3 sequence is 16 residues long. For the CDR3, the DNA is TGTGCCAGCTCACGGGGGTCGGGACAGGGAAACTATGGCTACACCTTC. It yields the protein CASSRGSGQGNYGYTF.

This chain uses TRBV19 with TRBJ1-1, with D possibly being TRBD1 (5 bases). CDR1 LNHDA and CDR2 SQIVND come from the germline V gene (reference sequence). The CDR3 totals 14 residues. V gave up 3 bases and J gave up 0 bases, with 8 bases separating them. DNA for the CDR3: TGTGCCAGTAGTATTCCAGGGATGAACACTGAAGCTTTCTTT. It translates to CASSIPGMNTEAFF.

V is TRBV2 and J is TRBJ2-6; 8 nucleotides match TRBD1. Losses at the gene ends were 8 bases for V and 8 bases for J; bases not matched to a gene: 8. The CDR3 sequence is 14 residues long. Germline CDR1 reads SNHLY; CDR2 reads FYNNEI. This chain's CDR3 is CASGDRGRTNVLTF. The CDR3 DNA sequence: TGTGCCAGCGGCGACAGGGGAAGGACCAACGTCCTGACTTTC.

This clone was seen a single time. V usage is TRBV7-2 and J usage is TRBJ2-7; the match to TRBD2 covers 11 bases. The V segment lost 5 bases and the J segment 3 bases; nucleotides outside the gene matches: 3. CDR3 size: 14 residues. Germline CDR1 reads SGHTA; CDR2 reads FQGNSA. CDR3 DNA sequence: TGTGCCAGCAGCGGGACTAGCGGTAACTACGAGCAGTACTTC. This translates into CASSGTSGNYEQYF.